Shown below are 5 T cell receptor beta chains from a single sample sequenced in a study of blood T cell repertoires in COVID-19. Produced via immunoSEQ multiplex PCR; TCRdb's table is partial and in-frame only. The profile covers about 160,000 clones, with 76% appearing a single time and about 3.8% taken by the ten largest. The sample consisted of peripheral blood. The receptors were sampled from a woman aged 80 or older with acute or convalescent COVID-19.

This clone came up once. The genes are TRBV6-5 and TRBJ1-1; D remains ambiguous. Per germline, CDR1 MNHEY and CDR2 SVGAGI. The V end was cut by 6 bases, the J end by 5 bases, with 10 bases between. The CDR3 extends over 12 amino acids. The CDR3 DNA reads TGTGCCAGCAGAACGGGGAGGACTGAAGCTTTCTTT. As protein: CASRTGRTEAFF.

The genes are TRBV27 and TRBJ1-1, with a weak D call TRBD1 (6 bases). V lost 7 bases to trimming and J lost 7 bases, with 25 bases between them. The V gene's germline CDR1 is MNHEY and CDR2 SMNVEV (reference sequence). The length of the CDR3 is 16 residues. CDR3: CASTPARRARRGEAFF. The CDR3 nucleotides read TGTGCCAGCACTCCCGCGCGAAGGGCGCGCAGGGGTGAAGCTTTCTTT.

This clone has a handful of counts. The rearrangement uses TRBV18 and TRBJ1-2; 11 bases are shared with TRBD1. The V and J ends lost 2 bases and 4 bases, in that order; junction bases with no gene match: 6. The CDR3 extends over 16 amino acids. In germline, CDR1 is KGHSH, CDR2 LQKENI. CDR3 in amino acids: CASSPEGQGGLYGYTF. The CDR3 coding sequence is TGTGCCAGCTCACCAGAGGGACAGGGGGGTCTCTATGGCTACACCTTC.

This chain connects TRBV29-1 to TRBJ1-2; 8 nucleotides match TRBD1. This CDR3 has 13 residues. Germline V gene lookup returns CDR1 SQVTM and CDR2 ANQGSEA. Trimming removed 4 bases from V and 8 bases from J; junction bases left unmatched: 9. The CDR3 sequence is CSVAVRGLGGYTF. The CDR3 DNA sequence: TGCAGCGTTGCCGTCAGGGGGCTAGGAGGCTACACCTTC.

The CDR3 protein is CASSGQGRTDSNQPQHF. CDR3 DNA sequence: TGTGCCAGCAGTGGACAGGGACGGACGGATAGCAATCAGCCCCAGCATTTT. This rearrangement joins TRBV2 to TRBJ1-5; 7 positions match TRBD1. V dropped 4 bases and J dropped 0; count of bases not matched to a gene: 9. The germline V gene has CDR1 SNHLY and CDR2 FYNNEI. This CDR3 spans 17 amino acids.